This is a list of T cell receptor beta chains from one sample in a study of blood T cell repertoires in COVID-19. TCRdb keeps only in-frame clones here, not all; method: immunoSEQ multiplex PCR. Among some 190,000 clones listed, 84% were seen once. The sample consisted of PBMCs or T cells enriched from blood (not recorded which). These receptors came from a woman aged 30 to 39 who had recovered from COVID-19. The CDR3 runs from the conserved cysteine through the conserved F or W. A D gene is named only where the DNA matches it firmly. Clone size, where shown, is once, few, many, or a class for clones that have expanded.

j_gene: TRBJ1-1; abundance: .; v_gene: TRBV7-2; d_gene: TRBD1; CDR3aa: CASSLVRPGQGSTEAFF; CDR3nt: TGTGCCAGCAGCTTAGTCCGTCCGGGACAGGGGAGCACTGAAGCTTTCTTT
j_gene: TRBJ2-3; abundance: .; v_gene: TRBV11-3; d_gene: TRBD2; CDR3aa: CASSSRLAGGSWDTQYF; CDR3nt: TGTGCCAGCAGCTCCCGACTAGCGGGGGGTTCATGGGATACGCAGTATTTT
j_gene: TRBJ2-3; abundance: few; v_gene: TRBV27; d_gene: TRBD2; CDR3aa: CASTSKGRGSTDTQYF; CDR3nt: TGTGCCAGCACCTCGAAGGGGCGGGGGAGCACAGATACGCAGTATTTT
j_gene: TRBJ1-4; abundance: .; v_gene: TRBV2; d_gene: TRBD1; CDR3aa: CASSLQGAREKLFF; CDR3nt: TGTGCCAGCAGTCTACAGGGGGCTCGGGAAAAACTGTTTTTT
j_gene: TRBJ1-4; abundance: .; v_gene: TRBV3-1/TRBV3-2; d_gene: .; CDR3aa: CASSQGSVREKLFF; CDR3nt: TGTGCCAGCAGCCAAGGATCTGTGCGTGAAAAACTGTTTTTT
j_gene: TRBJ1-1; abundance: .; v_gene: TRBV6-1; d_gene: .; CDR3aa: CASSEEWTANTEAFF; CDR3nt: TGTGCCAGCAGTGAAGAATGGACAGCGAACACTGAAGCTTTCTTT
j_gene: TRBJ1-6; abundance: .; v_gene: TRBV6-5; d_gene: .; CDR3aa: CASRTREGTLHF; CDR3nt: TGTGCCAGCAGAACAAGGGAGGGCACCCTCCACTTT
j_gene: TRBJ1-2; abundance: .; v_gene: TRBV28; d_gene: .; CDR3aa: CASSTHQRGNNIHYGYTF; CDR3nt: TGTGCCAGCAGTACCCACCAGCGGGGGAATAATATCCACTATGGCTACACCTTC
j_gene: TRBJ1-5; abundance: .; v_gene: TRBV18; d_gene: .; CDR3aa: CASSRQASQPQHF; CDR3nt: TGTGCCAGCTCCCGACAGGCCTCTCAGCCCCAGCATTTT
j_gene: TRBJ2-5; abundance: once; v_gene: TRBV14; d_gene: TRBD2; CDR3aa: CASSQDLSGGREETQYF; CDR3nt: TGTGCCAGCAGCCAAGATCTGAGCGGGGGGCGAGAAGAGACCCAGTACTTC
j_gene: TRBJ2-5; abundance: once; v_gene: TRBV28; d_gene: .; CDR3aa: CATKDSQETQYF; CDR3nt: TGTGCCACCAAGGACAGCCAAGAGACCCAGTACTTC
j_gene: TRBJ1-1; abundance: .; v_gene: TRBV6-1; d_gene: .; CDR3aa: CASSDRVGNTEAFF; CDR3nt: TGTGCCAGCAGTGACAGGGTGGGGAACACTGAAGCTTTCTTT
j_gene: TRBJ2-3; abundance: once; v_gene: TRBV7-3; d_gene: TRBD2; CDR3aa: CASSNGLAGSTDTQYF; CDR3nt: TGTGCCAGCAGTAACGGACTAGCGGGGAGCACAGATACGCAGTATTTT
j_gene: TRBJ2-1; abundance: once; v_gene: TRBV5-1; d_gene: TRBD2; CDR3aa: CASSPTGTNNEQFF; CDR3nt: TGCGCCAGCAGCCCGACCGGGACTAACAATGAGCAGTTCTTC
j_gene: TRBJ1-5; abundance: few; v_gene: TRBV6-4; d_gene: .; CDR3aa: CASSDSTGPQHF; CDR3nt: TGTGCCAGCAGTGACTCGACGGGTCCCCAGCATTTT
j_gene: TRBJ2-4; abundance: .; v_gene: TRBV20-1; d_gene: .; CDR3aa: CSPDQDIQYF; CDR3nt: TGCAGTCCCGACCAGGACATTCAGTACTTC